The clone carrying this TCR beta chain has a count of ten or more. The antigen is not known. This sample was included in a study of regulatory T cells in long-lasting Graves disease. Study-level points and caveats: Those with persistent disease had in common more public clonotypes (roughly 3,000) than new patients (about 900).

There are 15 residues in the CDR3. Germline V CDR1 and CDR2: SGHTA, FQGNSA. Deletions cut 1 base from V and 5 bases from J, with 14 bases between. For TCR beta, libraries came from iRepertoire HTBI primers and Arm-PCR of CDR3 regions. TCRdb reanalysed the multiplex PCR reads using MiXCR and keeps one entry per CDR3 protein. The sample yields a few hundred thousand distinct CDR3 sequences, about 20% seen once. Documented time point: persistent/refractory GD, antithyroid drugs over 5 years with positive TRAb. The TCR library used RNA extracted from PBMCs. This TCR derives from a female donor with Graves disease. This chain links TRBV7-2 with TRBJ1-2; D perhaps matches TRBD1 (5 bases). Here the sequenced sample was peripheral blood mononuclear cells (PBMCs), taken when the disease was refractory, from a patient treated with antithyroid drugs. The CDR3 nucleotides read TGTGCCAGCAGCTTAGGTCCGGGGACGGGGTATGGCTACACCTTC. It specifies CASSLGPGTGYGYTF.